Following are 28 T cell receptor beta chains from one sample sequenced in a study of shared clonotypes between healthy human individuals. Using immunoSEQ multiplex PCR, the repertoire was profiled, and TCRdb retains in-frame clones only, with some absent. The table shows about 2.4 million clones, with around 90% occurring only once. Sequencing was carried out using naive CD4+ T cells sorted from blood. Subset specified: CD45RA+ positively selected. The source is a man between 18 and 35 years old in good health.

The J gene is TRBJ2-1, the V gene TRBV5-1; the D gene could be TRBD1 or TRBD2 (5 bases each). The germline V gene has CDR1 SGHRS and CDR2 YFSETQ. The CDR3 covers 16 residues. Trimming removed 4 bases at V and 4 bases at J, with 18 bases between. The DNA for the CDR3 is TGCGCCAGCAGCCGCCCAGGGAGCTCAGGTTACAATGAGCAGTTCTTC. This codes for CASSRPGSSGYNEQFF.

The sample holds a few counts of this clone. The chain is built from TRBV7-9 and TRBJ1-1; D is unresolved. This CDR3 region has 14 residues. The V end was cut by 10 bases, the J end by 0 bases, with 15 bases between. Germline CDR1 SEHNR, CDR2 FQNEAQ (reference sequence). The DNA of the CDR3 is TGTGCCACAAACAAGGGCGGTATGAACACTGAAGCTTTCTTT. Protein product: CATNKGGMNTEAFF.

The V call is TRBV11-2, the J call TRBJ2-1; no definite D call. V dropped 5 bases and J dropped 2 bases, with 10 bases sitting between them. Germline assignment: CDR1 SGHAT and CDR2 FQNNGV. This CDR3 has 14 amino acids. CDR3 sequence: CASSPSVAYNEQFF. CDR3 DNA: TGTGCCAGCAGCCCGAGCGTAGCCTACAATGAGCAGTTCTTC.

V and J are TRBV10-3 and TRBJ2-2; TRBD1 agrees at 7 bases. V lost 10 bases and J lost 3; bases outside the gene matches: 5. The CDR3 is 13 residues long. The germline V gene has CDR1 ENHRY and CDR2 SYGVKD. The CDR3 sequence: CATGTVDTGELFF. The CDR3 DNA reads TGTGCCACCGGGACAGTGGACACCGGGGAGCTGTTTTTT.

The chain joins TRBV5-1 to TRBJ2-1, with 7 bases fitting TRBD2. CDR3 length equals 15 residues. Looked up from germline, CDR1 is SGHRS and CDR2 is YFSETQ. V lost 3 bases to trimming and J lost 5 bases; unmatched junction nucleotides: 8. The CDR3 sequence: CASSSYSGVNNEQFF. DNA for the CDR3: TGCGCCAGCAGCTCGTACAGCGGGGTAAACAATGAGCAGTTCTTC.

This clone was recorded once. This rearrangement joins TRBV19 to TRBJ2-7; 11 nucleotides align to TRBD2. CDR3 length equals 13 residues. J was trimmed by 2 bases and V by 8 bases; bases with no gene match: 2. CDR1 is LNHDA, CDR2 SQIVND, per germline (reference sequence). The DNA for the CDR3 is TGTGCCAGTGGGACTAGCGGACCCTACGAGCAGTACTTC. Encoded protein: CASGTSGPYEQYF.

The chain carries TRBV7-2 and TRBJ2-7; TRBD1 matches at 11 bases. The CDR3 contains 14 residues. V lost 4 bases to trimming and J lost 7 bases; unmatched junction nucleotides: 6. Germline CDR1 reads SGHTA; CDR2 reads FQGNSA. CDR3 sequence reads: CASSSDRGLGEQYF. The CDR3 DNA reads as TGTGCCAGCAGCTCGGACAGGGGGCTCGGGGAGCAGTACTTC.

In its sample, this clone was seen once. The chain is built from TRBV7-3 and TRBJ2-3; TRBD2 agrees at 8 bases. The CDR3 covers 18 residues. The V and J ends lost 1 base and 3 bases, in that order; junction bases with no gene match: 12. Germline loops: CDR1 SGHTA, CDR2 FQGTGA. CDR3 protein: CASSLIPIAGPFTDTQYF. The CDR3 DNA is TGTGCCAGCAGCTTAATCCCCATAGCGGGACCTTTTACAGATACGCAGTATTTT.

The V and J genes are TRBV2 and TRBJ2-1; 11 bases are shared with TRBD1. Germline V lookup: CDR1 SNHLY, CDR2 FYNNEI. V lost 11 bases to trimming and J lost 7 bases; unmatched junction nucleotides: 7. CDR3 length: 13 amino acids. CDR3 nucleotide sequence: TGTGCCGATAGGACAGGGGGCTTGAATGAGCAGTTCTTC. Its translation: CADRTGGLNEQFF.

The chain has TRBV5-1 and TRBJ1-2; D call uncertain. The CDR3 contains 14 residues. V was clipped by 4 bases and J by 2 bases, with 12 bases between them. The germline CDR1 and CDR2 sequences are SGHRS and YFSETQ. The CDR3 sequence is CASSDPGANYGYTF. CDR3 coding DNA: TGCGCCAGCAGCGATCCGGGAGCGAACTATGGCTACACCTTC. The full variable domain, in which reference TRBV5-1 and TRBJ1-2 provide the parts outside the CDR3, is KAGVTQTPRYLIKTRGQQVTLSCSPISGHRSVSWYQQTPGQGLQFLFEYFSETQRNKGNFPGRFSGRQFSNSRSEMNVSTLELGDSALYLCASSDPGANYGYTFGSGTRLTVV.

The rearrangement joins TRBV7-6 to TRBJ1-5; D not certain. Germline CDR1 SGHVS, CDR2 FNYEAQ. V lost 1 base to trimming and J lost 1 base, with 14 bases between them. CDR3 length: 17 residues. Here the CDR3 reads CASSLESGEKSNQPQHF. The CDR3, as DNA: TGTGCCAGCAGCTTAGAATCCGGGGAAAAGAGCAATCAGCCCCAGCATTTT.

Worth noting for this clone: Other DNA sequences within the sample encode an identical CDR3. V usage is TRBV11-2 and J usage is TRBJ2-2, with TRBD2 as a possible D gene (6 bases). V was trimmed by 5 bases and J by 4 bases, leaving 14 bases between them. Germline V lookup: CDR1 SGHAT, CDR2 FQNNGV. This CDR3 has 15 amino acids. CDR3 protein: CASSLTGGSTGELFF. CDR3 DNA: TGTGCCAGCAGCCTCACCGGGGGATCCACCGGGGAGCTGTTTTTT.

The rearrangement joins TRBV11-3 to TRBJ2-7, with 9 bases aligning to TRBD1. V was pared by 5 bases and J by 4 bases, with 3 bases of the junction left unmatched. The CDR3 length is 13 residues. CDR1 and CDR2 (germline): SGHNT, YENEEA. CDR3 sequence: CASSHGQGYEQYF. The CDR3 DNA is TGTGCCAGCAGCCACGGACAGGGGTACGAGCAGTACTTC.

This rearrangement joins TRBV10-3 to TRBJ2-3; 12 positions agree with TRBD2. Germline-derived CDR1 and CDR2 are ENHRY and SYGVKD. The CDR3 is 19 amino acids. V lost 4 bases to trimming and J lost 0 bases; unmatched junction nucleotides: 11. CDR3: CAISAGGTSGPSSTDTQYF. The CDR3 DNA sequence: TGTGCCATCAGTGCGGGTGGGACTAGCGGGCCCTCTAGCACAGATACGCAGTATTTT.

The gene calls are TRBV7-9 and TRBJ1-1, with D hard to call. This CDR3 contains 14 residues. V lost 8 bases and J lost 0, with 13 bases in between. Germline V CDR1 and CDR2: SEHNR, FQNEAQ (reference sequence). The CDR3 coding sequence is TGTGCCAGCGTTAGGTTAGAGTTGAACACTGAAGCTTTCTTT. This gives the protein CASVRLELNTEAFF.

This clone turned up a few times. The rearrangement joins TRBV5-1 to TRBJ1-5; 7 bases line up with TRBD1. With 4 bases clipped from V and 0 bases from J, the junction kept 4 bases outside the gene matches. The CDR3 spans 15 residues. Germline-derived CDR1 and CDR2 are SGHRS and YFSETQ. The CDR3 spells CASSPGQVSNQPQHF. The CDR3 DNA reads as TGCGCCAGCAGCCCCGGACAGGTTAGCAATCAGCCCCAGCATTTT.

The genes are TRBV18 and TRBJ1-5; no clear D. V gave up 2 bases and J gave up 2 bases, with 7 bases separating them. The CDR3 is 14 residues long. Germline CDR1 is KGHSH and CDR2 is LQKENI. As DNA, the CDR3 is TGTGCCAGCTCACCAATGGGTGGCAATCAGCCCCAGCATTTT. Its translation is CASSPMGGNQPQHF.

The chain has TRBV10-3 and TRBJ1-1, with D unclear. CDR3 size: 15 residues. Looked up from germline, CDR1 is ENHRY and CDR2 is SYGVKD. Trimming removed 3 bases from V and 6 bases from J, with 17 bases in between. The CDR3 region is CAISDPIRRVPEAFF. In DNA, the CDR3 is TGTGCCATCAGTGACCCGATTCGGAGGGTCCCTGAAGCTTTCTTT.

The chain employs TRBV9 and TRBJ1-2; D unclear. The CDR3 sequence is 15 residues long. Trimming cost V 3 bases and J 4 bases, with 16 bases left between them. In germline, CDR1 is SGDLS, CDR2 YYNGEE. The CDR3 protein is CASSGQLRSSYGYTF. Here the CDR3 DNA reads TGTGCCAGCAGCGGGCAGCTGAGGTCGAGCTATGGCTACACCTTC.

The CDR3 coding sequence is TGCGCCAGCAGGGACAGTTCGAACACCGGGGAGCTGTTTTTT. Translating it yields CASRDSSNTGELFF. The chain joins TRBV10-2 to TRBJ2-2, with a possible D match to TRBD1 (6 bases). In germline, CDR1 is WSHSY, CDR2 SAAADI. This CDR3 comprises 14 residues. The germline V and J ends were trimmed by 6 bases and 0 bases, with 8 bases remaining between them.

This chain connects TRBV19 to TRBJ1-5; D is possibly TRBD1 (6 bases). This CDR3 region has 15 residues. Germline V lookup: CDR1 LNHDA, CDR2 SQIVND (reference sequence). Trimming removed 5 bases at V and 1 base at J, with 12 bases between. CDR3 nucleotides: TGTGCCAGTAGTGATACCGGGACAAGCAATCAGCCCCAGCATTTT. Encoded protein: CASSDTGTSNQPQHF.

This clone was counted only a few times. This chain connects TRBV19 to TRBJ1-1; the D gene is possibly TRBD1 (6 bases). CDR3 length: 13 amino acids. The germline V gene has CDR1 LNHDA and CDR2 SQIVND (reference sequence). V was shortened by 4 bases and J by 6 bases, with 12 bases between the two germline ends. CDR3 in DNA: TGTGCCAGTAGTAGACAGGTCCCCCCTGAAGCTTTCTTT. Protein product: CASSRQVPPEAFF. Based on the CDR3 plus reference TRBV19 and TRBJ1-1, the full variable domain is DGGITQSPKYLFRKEGQNVTLSCEQNLNHDAMYWYRQDPGQGLRLIYYSQIVNDFQKGDIAEGYSVSREKKESFPLTVTSAQKNPTAFYLCASSRQVPPEAFFGQGTRLTVV.

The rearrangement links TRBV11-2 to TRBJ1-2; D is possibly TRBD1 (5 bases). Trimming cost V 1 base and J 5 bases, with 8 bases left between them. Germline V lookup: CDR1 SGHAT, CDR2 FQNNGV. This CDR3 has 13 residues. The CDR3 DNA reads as TGTGCCAGCAGCTTAGCGCAGGGATATGGCTACACCTTC. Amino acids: CASSLAQGYGYTF. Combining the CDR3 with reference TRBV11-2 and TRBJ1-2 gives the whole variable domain EAGVAQSPRYKIIEKRQSVAFWCNPISGHATLYWYQQILGQGPKLLIQFQNNGVVDDSQLPKDRFSAERLKGVDSTLKIQPAKLEDSAVYLCASSLAQGYGYTFGSGTRLTVV.

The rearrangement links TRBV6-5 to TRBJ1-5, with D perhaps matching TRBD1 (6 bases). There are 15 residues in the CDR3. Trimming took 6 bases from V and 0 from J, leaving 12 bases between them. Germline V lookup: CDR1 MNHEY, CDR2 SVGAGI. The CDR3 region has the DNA TGTGCCAGCAGATTAGACAGGAATAGCAATCAGCCCCAGCATTTT. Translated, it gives CASRLDRNSNQPQHF.

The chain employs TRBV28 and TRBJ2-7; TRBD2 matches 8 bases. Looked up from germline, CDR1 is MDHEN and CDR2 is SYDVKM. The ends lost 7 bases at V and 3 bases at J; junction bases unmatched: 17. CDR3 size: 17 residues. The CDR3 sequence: CASTTRKPRGDYYEQYF. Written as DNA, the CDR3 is TGTGCCAGCACAACAAGGAAGCCGCGGGGGGACTACTACGAGCAGTACTTC.

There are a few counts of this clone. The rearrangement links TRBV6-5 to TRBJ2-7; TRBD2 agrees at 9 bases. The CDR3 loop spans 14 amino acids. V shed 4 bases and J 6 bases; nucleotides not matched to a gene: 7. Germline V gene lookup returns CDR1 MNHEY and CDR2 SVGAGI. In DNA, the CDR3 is TGTGCCAGCAGTTTTGGACTAGCGAGGCGCGAGCAGTACTTC. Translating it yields CASSFGLARREQYF.

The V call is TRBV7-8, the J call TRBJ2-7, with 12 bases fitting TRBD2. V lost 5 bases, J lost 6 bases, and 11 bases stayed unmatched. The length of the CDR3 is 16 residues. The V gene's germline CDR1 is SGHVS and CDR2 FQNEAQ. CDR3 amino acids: CASSPRPGTSGFEQYF. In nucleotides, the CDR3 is TGTGCCAGCAGCCCTCGCCCCGGGACTAGCGGGTTCGAGCAGTACTTC.

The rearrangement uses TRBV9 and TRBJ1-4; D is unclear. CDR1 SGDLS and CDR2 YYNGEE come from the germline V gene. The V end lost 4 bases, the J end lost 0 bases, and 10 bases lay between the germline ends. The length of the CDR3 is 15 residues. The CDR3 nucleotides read TGTGCCAGCAGCACCGGACGGCCAACTAATGAAAAACTGTTTTTT. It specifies CASSTGRPTNEKLFF.